What follows are 32 T cell receptor beta chains derived from one specimen sequenced in a study of beta chain features in type 1 diabetes. Study-level findings and limits: For Type 1 diabetes patients, all four CD4+ subsets carried TCRB CDR3s that were moderately but significantly shorter.

Since all of the isolated RNA was reverse transcribed, expressed TCRB transcripts were what got sequenced. The assay was immunoSEQ multiplex PCR, and TCRdb's table has in-frame clones only and misses some. The repertoire includes 630,000 or so clones, 11% to 15% of them detected once, and roughly 0.04% sits in the top ten. Their recognized antigens are unknown. The sample comprised naive CD4+ T cells from blood. Receptors originate from a young man with type 1 diabetes.

The rearrangement uses TRBV5-1 and TRBJ2-3; TRBD1 matches 12 bases. There are 16 residues in the CDR3. Losses at the gene ends were 4 bases for V and 3 bases for J; bases not matched to a gene: 6. The germline V gene has CDR1 SGHRS and CDR2 YFSETQ. This CDR3 is CASSKGQGARTDTQYF. DNA of the CDR3: TGCGCCAGCAGCAAGGGACAGGGGGCGCGGACAGATACGCAGTATTTT.

V gene TRBV5-1 combines with J gene TRBJ2-2; tentatively, D is TRBD2 (7 bases). Between the trimmed V and J ends, which lost 4 bases and 2 bases, there was a span of 15 bases. Germline values: CDR1 SGHRS, CDR2 YFSETQ. The CDR3 is 16 amino acids. The CDR3 spells CASSQDSGINTGELFF. The CDR3 nucleotides read TGCGCCAGCAGCCAGGACAGCGGGATAAACACCGGGGAGCTGTTTTTT.

This clone showed up just a few times. The CDR3: CASRDRGQGEQYF. In nucleotides, the CDR3 is TGTGCCAGCAGGGACAGGGGGCAGGGGGAGCAGTACTTC. The chain recombines TRBV6-5 with TRBJ2-7, with 11 bases aligning to TRBD1. The CDR3 has 13 amino acids. Losses at the gene ends were 6 bases for V and 7 bases for J; bases not matched to a gene: 5. The germline CDR1 and CDR2 sequences are MNHEY and SVGAGI.

This chain joins TRBV6-6 and TRBJ2-1; possible D gene TRBD1, 5 bases. Germline V gene lookup returns CDR1 MNHNY and CDR2 SVGAGI (reference sequence). The CDR3 spans 13 residues. The V end was cut by 5 bases, the J end by 12 bases, with 17 bases between. CDR3 in amino acids: CASSPDSLYGQFF. CDR3 nucleotide sequence: TGTGCCAGCAGTCCAGACAGTCTGTATGGGCAGTTCTTC.

This clone was seen only a few times. The chain recombines TRBV14 with TRBJ2-1, with D maybe TRBD2 (5 bases). Per germline, CDR1 SGHDN and CDR2 FVKESK. This CDR3 is built from 16 residues. The V end was cut by 3 bases, the J end by 4 bases, with 16 bases between. The CDR3 DNA reads TGTGCCAGCAGCCACTTCCAGACTCGGAGGTACAATGAGCAGTTCTTC. Amino acid sequence: CASSHFQTRRYNEQFF.

Here the CDR3 DNA reads TGTGCCGGCCCGAGGGGCGCCTTCTCCTACAATGAGCAGTTCTTC. Protein: CAGPRGAFSYNEQFF. The rearrangement links TRBV5-6 to TRBJ2-1, with D perhaps being TRBD1 or TRBD2 (5 bases each). Deletions cut 10 bases from V and 0 bases from J, with 17 bases between. The germline gives CDR1 SGHDT, CDR2 YYEEEE. The CDR3 length is 15 residues.

This clone appeared a few times. This chain connects TRBV18 to TRBJ2-6; possible D gene TRBD2, 5 bases. Germline CDR1 reads KGHSH; CDR2 reads LQKENI. Trimming took 1 base from V and 2 from J, leaving 6 bases between them. The CDR3 length is 15 residues. CDR3 region: CASSPLGTGANVLTF. DNA for the CDR3: TGTGCCAGCTCACCACTCGGGACTGGGGCCAACGTCCTGACTTTC. The full variable domain, in which reference TRBV18 and TRBJ2-6 provide the parts outside the CDR3, is NAGVMQNPRHLVRRRGQEARLRCSPMKGHSHVYWYRQLPEEGLKFMVYLQKENIIDESGMPKERFSAEFPKEGPSILRIQQVVRGDSAAYFCASSPLGTGANVLTFGAGSRLTVL.

The gene calls are TRBV20-1 and TRBJ1-2; TRBD1 might be the D (5 bases). V lost 3 bases, J lost 6 bases, and 8 bases lay in between. The CDR3 is 11 amino acids. The V gene's germline CDR1 is DFQATT and CDR2 SNEGSKA (reference sequence). CDR3 nucleotides: TGCAGTGCTAGCAGGGAACATGGCTACACCTTC. It translates to CSASREHGYTF.

This clone has only a few counts. The V and J genes are TRBV5-4 and TRBJ2-7; TRBD2 is a possible D gene (5 bases). The V gene lost 0 bases and the J gene lost 4 bases, with 11 bases spanning the gap. CDR3 length: 14 residues. CDR1 and CDR2 (germline): SGHNT, YYREEE (reference sequence). The CDR3 spells CASSLDGRGYEQYF. In DNA, the CDR3 is TGTGCCAGCAGCTTGGACGGACGGGGATACGAGCAGTACTTC.

The J gene is TRBJ1-1, the V gene TRBV29-1, with D possibly being TRBD1 (5 bases). V gave up 4 bases and J gave up 0 bases, with 15 bases separating them. Germline CDR1 SQVTM, CDR2 ANQGSEA. CDR3 length: 15 amino acids. CDR3 in DNA: TGCAGCGTTGGTCAGGGACTGATAATGAACACTGAAGCTTTCTTT. This gives the protein CSVGQGLIMNTEAFF.

V and J are TRBV9 and TRBJ2-5; 7 bases agree with TRBD1. CDR1 SGDLS and CDR2 YYNGEE come from the germline V gene. This CDR3 is built from 15 residues. The V and J ends lost 0 bases and 5 bases, in that order; junction bases with no gene match: 7. CDR3 residues: CASSVGLPRGETQYF. The CDR3, as DNA: TGTGCCAGCAGCGTAGGGCTTCCCAGGGGGGAGACCCAGTACTTC.

The chain carries TRBV5-1 and TRBJ2-2; 8 positions agree with TRBD2. Per the germline V gene, CDR1 is SGHRS and CDR2 is YFSETQ. J gave up 1 base and V 1 base, and 3 bases lay outside the gene matches. There are 16 residues in the CDR3. The CDR3 protein is CASSLFAGGNTGELFF. CDR3 nucleotides: TGCGCCAGCAGCTTGTTTGCGGGAGGGAACACCGGGGAGCTGTTTTTT.

The chain recombines TRBV6-5 with TRBJ1-1, with D unclear. From germline, CDR1 is MNHEY and CDR2 SVGAGI. V lost 8 bases to trimming and J lost 1 base, with 11 bases between them. The CDR3 spans 13 residues. Here the CDR3 reads CASVKGRNTEAFF. In DNA form, the CDR3 reads TGTGCCAGCGTTAAAGGGCGGAACACTGAAGCTTTCTTT.

J is TRBJ2-7 and V is TRBV29-1; 8 positions match TRBD2. This CDR3 has 13 amino acids. Germline V gene data show CDR1 as SQVTM and CDR2 as ANQGSEA. With 5 bases clipped from V and 3 bases from J, the junction kept 6 bases outside the gene matches. CDR3: CSVKREGLYEQYF. The CDR3 DNA reads as TGCAGCGTTAAACGGGAGGGCCTCTACGAGCAGTACTTC.

The gene calls are TRBV30 and TRBJ2-5, with 8 positions matching TRBD2. This CDR3 has 16 amino acids. The germline V gene encodes CDR1 GTSNPN and CDR2 SVGIG (reference sequence). V lost 0 bases to trimming and J lost 1 base; unmatched junction nucleotides: 7. CDR3 amino acids: CAWSVGLAGSQETQYF. Here the CDR3 DNA reads TGTGCCTGGAGTGTGGGCCTAGCGGGCTCCCAAGAGACCCAGTACTTC.

The chain recombines TRBV14 with TRBJ1-2; perhaps TRBD1 as D (5 bases). CDR1 SGHDN and CDR2 FVKESK come from the germline V gene. CDR3 length: 13 residues. Trimming took off 5 bases at V and 5 bases at J, with 12 bases between the two ends. The CDR3 DNA follows: TGTGCCAGCAGCACCGGGACGCAGTATGGCTACACCTTC. Translated: CASSTGTQYGYTF.

The genes are TRBV9 and TRBJ1-5, with D possibly TRBD1 on 5 matching bases. Trimming shortened V by 2 bases and J by 4 bases, and 7 bases separated the two germline ends. Germline CDR1 SGDLS, CDR2 YYNGEE. CDR3 length equals 13 residues. CDR3 bases: TGTGCCAGCAGCGTGGGACCTAATCAGCCCCAGCATTTT. It codes for CASSVGPNQPQHF.

The chain links TRBV29-1 to TRBJ1-1; D not certain. Trimming stripped 7 bases from V and 7 bases from J, with 13 bases between. The CDR3 runs to 11 residues. The germline V gene has CDR1 SQVTM and CDR2 ANQGSEA. CDR3 loop: CSAPVWGEAFF. DNA of the CDR3: TGCAGCGCTCCGGTTTGGGGTGAAGCTTTCTTT.

The chain carries TRBV10-3 and TRBJ2-7; tentative D call: TRBD1 (6 bases). Germline-derived CDR1 and CDR2 are ENHRY and SYGVKD. V was shortened by 8 bases and J by 2 bases, with 16 bases between the two germline ends. The CDR3 length is 14 residues. The CDR3 DNA reads TGTGCCATCGTGGACAGCCGAAGACCCTACGAGCAGTACTTC. Its protein is CAIVDSRRPYEQYF.

This sequence joins TRBV10-3 and TRBJ2-1; D might be TRBD2 (6 bases). Per germline, CDR1 ENHRY and CDR2 SYGVKD. With 0 bases removed from V and 0 bases from J, the gap between germline ends came to 9 bases. CDR3 size: 16 residues. CDR3 in amino acids: CAISESIGGSYNEQFF. The CDR3 nucleotides read TGTGCCATCAGTGAGTCGATCGGGGGCTCCTACAATGAGCAGTTCTTC.

This chain links TRBV29-1 with TRBJ1-1; D is possibly TRBD1 (5 bases). V was shortened by 7 bases and J by 11 bases, with 20 bases between the two germline ends. The CDR3 totals 12 residues. Germline-derived CDR1 and CDR2 are SQVTM and ANQGSEA. CDR3 sequence: CSGYRQGGGAFF. The CDR3 DNA is TGCAGCGGTTACCGCCAGGGAGGCGGTGCTTTCTTT.

The V gene is TRBV11-3, the J gene TRBJ2-2; 9 nucleotides line up with TRBD2. V lost 2 bases and J lost 0; bases outside the gene matches: 1. There are 16 residues in the CDR3. CDR1 is SGHNT and CDR2 is YENEEA in the germline V gene. DNA of the CDR3: TGTGCCAGCAGCTTACAGCGGGGGGCGAACACCGGGGAGCTGTTTTTT. Translated: CASSLQRGANTGELFF. The complete variable domain, with remaining parts taken from reference TRBV11-3 and TRBJ2-2, reads EAGVVQSPRYKIIEKKQPVAFWCNPISGHNTLYWYLQNLGQGPELLIRYENEEAVDDSQLPKDRFSAERLKGVDSTLKIQPAELGDSAVYLCASSLQRGANTGELFFGEGSRLTVL.

In this sample, this clone turned up a few times. The genes are TRBV5-1 and TRBJ2-1, with 7 bases identical to TRBD2. The germline CDR1 and CDR2 sequences are SGHRS and YFSETQ. V lost 5 bases, J lost 4 bases, and 6 bases stayed unmatched. CDR3 length: 14 amino acids. The CDR3 spells CASSPTGGYNEQFF. In DNA, the CDR3 is TGCGCCAGCAGTCCAACGGGGGGATACAATGAGCAGTTCTTC.

This clone was observed a handful of times. The J gene is TRBJ2-4, the V gene TRBV30; D is perhaps TRBD1 (6 bases). Trimming cost V 2 bases and J 7 bases, with 18 bases left between them. Germline-derived CDR1 and CDR2 are GTSNPN and SVGIG (reference sequence). The CDR3 has 15 amino acids. DNA of the CDR3: TGTGCCTGGAGTTCCGATTGGGCGAGGGGGAACATTCAGTACTTC. It specifies CAWSSDWARGNIQYF.

This clone has only a few counts. The CDR3 is CAWAVAMRGEQFF. The CDR3 bases are TGTGCCTGGGCCGTGGCCATGAGGGGTGAGCAGTTCTTC. The chain is built from TRBV30 and TRBJ2-1; D may match TRBD1 or TRBD2 (5 bases each). The V gene lost 5 bases and the J gene lost 9 bases, with 17 bases spanning the gap. This CDR3 comprises 13 residues. Germline CDR1 GTSNPN, CDR2 SVGIG (reference sequence).

V and J are TRBV9 and TRBJ2-7; D may be TRBD2 (6 bases). The V end was cut by 0 bases, the J end by 0 bases, with 13 bases between. The CDR3 totals 16 residues. Germline V gives CDR1 SGDLS, CDR2 YYNGEE. The CDR3 protein is CASSVDWPGSSYEQYF. In DNA, the CDR3 is TGTGCCAGCAGCGTAGATTGGCCCGGGAGCTCCTACGAGCAGTACTTC.

The chain links TRBV25-1 to TRBJ2-7; 9 nucleotides agree with TRBD1. Per germline, CDR1 MGHDK and CDR2 SYGVNS. The CDR3 runs to 15 residues. The V gene end was trimmed by 3 bases and the J gene end by 5 bases; junction bases not matched to a gene: 8. The CDR3 DNA sequence: TGTGCCAGCAGTGAGTCGGGGACAGGGAACGACGAGCAGTACTTC. As protein: CASSESGTGNDEQYF.

V usage is TRBV5-4 and J usage is TRBJ2-7; the D gene is possibly TRBD1 (5 bases). CDR1 and CDR2 from the germline V gene are SGHNT and YYREEE (reference sequence). The V and J ends lost 1 base and 6 bases respectively, with 11 bases between them. The CDR3 runs 13 residues. This CDR3 is CASSLQGLGEQYF. Written as DNA, the CDR3 is TGTGCCAGCAGCTTGCAGGGCCTAGGCGAGCAGTACTTC. The whole variable domain, filled in from reference TRBV5-4 and TRBJ2-7, reads ETGVTQSPTHLIKTRGQQVTLRCSSQSGHNTVSWYQQALGQGPQFIFQYYREEENGRGNFPPRFSGLQFPNYSSELNVNALELDDSALYLCASSLQGLGEQYFGPGTRLTVT.

This clone appeared a few times. The chain employs TRBV7-2 and TRBJ2-1, with 7 nucleotides matching TRBD2. V was pared by 7 bases and J by 2 bases, with 8 bases of the junction left unmatched. CDR1 is SGHTA and CDR2 is FQGNSA in the germline V gene. This CDR3 has 15 amino acids. This CDR3 is CASIPSGATYNEQFF. For the CDR3, the DNA is TGTGCCAGCATCCCGAGCGGGGCCACCTACAATGAGCAGTTCTTC.

The CDR3 sequence: CASSFWSFGQMNTEAFF. As DNA, the CDR3 is TGTGCCAGCAGTTTTTGGAGTTTCGGACAGATGAACACTGAAGCTTTCTTT. The chain has TRBV28 and TRBJ1-1; tentatively, D is TRBD1 (6 bases). Germline V lookup: CDR1 MDHEN, CDR2 SYDVKM. Trimming stripped 3 bases from V and 0 bases from J, with 17 bases between. The length of the CDR3 is 17 residues.

The rearrangement uses TRBV5-1 and TRBJ2-3; a possible D gene is TRBD2 (5 bases). In germline, CDR1 is SGHRS, CDR2 YFSETQ. V was shortened by 4 bases and J by 5 bases, with 20 bases between the two germline ends. The CDR3 runs 16 residues. CDR3 amino acids: CASSPGLGADIDTQYF. In nucleotides, the CDR3 is TGCGCCAGCAGCCCTGGACTGGGAGCTGATATAGATACGCAGTATTTT.

This chain connects TRBV2 to TRBJ1-1, with 7 bases aligning to TRBD1. CDR1 SNHLY and CDR2 FYNNEI come from the germline V gene. V shed 8 bases and J 2 bases; nucleotides not matched to a gene: 5. CDR3 size: 13 residues. DNA of the CDR3: TGTGCCAGCGATCGACAGGGTAACACTGAAGCTTTCTTT. This translates into CASDRQGNTEAFF.